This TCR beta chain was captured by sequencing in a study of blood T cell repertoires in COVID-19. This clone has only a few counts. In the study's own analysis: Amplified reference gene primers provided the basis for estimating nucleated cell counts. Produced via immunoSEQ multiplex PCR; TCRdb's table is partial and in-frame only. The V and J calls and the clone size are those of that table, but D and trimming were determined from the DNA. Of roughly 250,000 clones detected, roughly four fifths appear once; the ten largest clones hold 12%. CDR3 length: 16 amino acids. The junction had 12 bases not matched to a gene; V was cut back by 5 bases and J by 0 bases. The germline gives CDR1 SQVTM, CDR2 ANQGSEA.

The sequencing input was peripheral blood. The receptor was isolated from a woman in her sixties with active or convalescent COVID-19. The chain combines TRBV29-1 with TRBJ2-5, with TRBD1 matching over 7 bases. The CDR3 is CSVLLVGGQNQETQYF. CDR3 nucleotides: TGCAGCGTTCTATTGGTAGGGGGACAGAACCAAGAGACCCAGTACTTC.